These T cell receptor beta chains were read from a single sample in a study of control samples from healthy donors and cancer patients. Using immunoSEQ multiplex PCR, the repertoire was profiled, and TCRdb retains in-frame clones only, with some absent. Seen here are about 140,000 clones, around nine tenths observed once, and the top ten hold approximately 10%. What was sequenced was blood. These receptors all stem from a man aged 30 to 45 in good health. The conserved cysteine and the conserved F or W are not part of the CDR3 here.

V	J	CDR3
TRBV7-3	TRBJ2-1	ASSPRGLAGGGEQF
TRBV19	TRBJ2-1	ASSPSSGTGDAF
TRBV28	TRBJ1-2	ASSSSARGGENYGYT
TRBV30	TRBJ1-5	AWSQEVRSQPQH
TRBV9	TRBJ2-3	ASSVPRQGGATDTQY
TRBV12-3/TRBV12-4	TRBJ2-5	ASSLGQQETQY
TRBV10-3	TRBJ2-7	AIRTGSLAEEQY
TRBV5-4	TRBJ1-4	ASSQGAGSGEKLF
TRBV7-2	TRBJ1-5	ASSYRGGQPQH
TRBV4-3	TRBJ2-5	ASSQDLPSGRETQY
TRBV28	TRBJ2-1	ASSFYGRVNEQF
TRBV7-2	TRBJ1-2	ASSLGESSSRTGYT
TRBV7-9	TRBJ2-7	ASSLADSYEQY
TRBV30	TRBJ1-6	AWSVNLGQKNSPLH
TRBV7-8	TRBJ2-3	ASSRIRGPYTDTQY
TRBV28	TRBJ2-1	ASSRGQGISSGRNEQF
TRBV19	TRBJ1-1	ASSIRGQGNTEAF
TRBV27	TRBJ2-5	ASLSTVAGEKETQY
TRBV28	TRBJ1-5	ASTSGQPQH
TRBV7-9	TRBJ1-4	ASSLGGQPNEKLF
TRBV11-2	TRBJ2-7	ASSLASGQPYEQY
TRBV3-1/TRBV3-2	TRBJ1-2	ASSQEGLGGNYGYT
TRBV10-3	TRBJ1-3	AISEPRQGASGNTIY
TRBV28	TRBJ2-7	ASSFAGLTYEQY